Following are 28 T cell receptor beta chains from one sample sequenced in a study of HIV-infected patients and healthy controls. No cell fractionation was done, so the repertoire covers all unsorted peripheral blood T cells. Reverse transcription used about 500 ng RNA and constant-region primers for alpha and beta. Each of the alpha and beta chains got its own library through chain-specific third strand synthesis with indices. One entry per CDR3 protein, called by TCRdb with MiXCR from the 5' RACE reads. The sample comprises roughly 6,500 distinct CDR3 sequences, about 10% of which are singletons, and 25% to 30% rests with the top ten. The source was blood, collected before antiretroviral therapy. The receptors derive from an adult with HIV infection.

This clonotype was counted between two and nine times. The chain recombines TRBV10-3 with TRBJ2-1; D unclear. The CDR3 runs 11 residues. V lost 10 bases and J 8 bases, leaving 12 bases between the germline ends. Looked up from germline, CDR1 is ENHRY and CDR2 is SYGVKD. CDR3 bases: TGTGCCACCGGAAGTTTCGATGAGCAGTTCTTC. This translates into CATGSFDEQFF.

This clonotype was observed many times. The V and J genes are TRBV27 and TRBJ1-5; D unresolved. V was clipped by 7 bases and J by 4 bases, with 8 bases between them. The germline CDR1 and CDR2 sequences are MNHEY and SMNVEV (reference sequence). This CDR3 is 12 amino acids long. The CDR3 DNA reads TGTGCCAGCAAAACAGAGAATCAGCCCCAGCATTTT. Its translation: CASKTENQPQHF.

V and J are TRBV20-1 and TRBJ1-1; D gene unclear. The CDR3 length is 13 residues. Per germline, CDR1 DFQATT and CDR2 SNEGSKA (reference sequence). V was clipped by 6 bases and J by 0 bases, with 11 bases between them. CDR3 in DNA: TGCAGTGCCACTGACCGGATGAACACTGAAGCTTTCTTT. It specifies CSATDRMNTEAFF.

This clonotype was observed many times. The chain carries TRBV7-9 and TRBJ1-1; the D gene is possibly TRBD1 (6 bases). This CDR3 contains 14 residues. Trimming stripped 5 bases from V and 7 bases from J, with 17 bases between. The germline gives CDR1 SEHNR, CDR2 FQNEAQ (reference sequence). The CDR3 reads CASSPLSTGLEAFF. The CDR3 nucleotides read TGTGCCAGCAGCCCCTTAAGCACAGGGCTTGAAGCTTTCTTT.

The rearrangement uses TRBV27 and TRBJ2-3, with TRBD1 as a possible D gene (5 bases). CDR3 length: 13 residues. Trimming stripped 5 bases from V and 5 bases from J, with 11 bases between. CDR1 and CDR2 (germline): MNHEY, SMNVEV (reference sequence). The CDR3 is CASSLTDRDTQYF. The CDR3 bases are TGTGCCAGCAGTCTTACCGACAGAGATACGCAGTATTTT.

The chain links TRBV20-1 to TRBJ1-2; TRBD1 might be the D (5 bases). This CDR3 is built from 13 residues. CDR1 and CDR2 from the germline V gene are DFQATT and SNEGSKA (reference sequence). The germline V and J ends were trimmed by 1 base and 8 bases, with 14 bases remaining between them. This CDR3 is CSARGQGSPGYTF. Written as DNA, the CDR3 is TGCAGTGCTAGAGGTCAGGGCTCTCCGGGCTACACCTTC.

This clonotype was recorded many times. The gene calls are TRBV3-1 and TRBJ1-1; D might be TRBD1 (5 bases). Trimming removed 3 bases from V and 3 bases from J, with 11 bases in between. The germline V gene encodes CDR1 LGHDT and CDR2 YNNKEL (reference sequence). The CDR3 loop spans 14 amino acids. In nucleotides, the CDR3 is TGTGCCAGCAGCCAGGGCAGGGTACACACTGAAGCTTTCTTT. It encodes CASSQGRVHTEAFF.

This clonotype was seen many times. The chain joins TRBV20-1 to TRBJ2-6; D perhaps matches TRBD1 (6 bases). V was pared by 3 bases and J by 1 base, with 34 bases between. This CDR3 has 23 amino acids. Per germline, CDR1 DFQATT and CDR2 SNEGSKA (reference sequence). This CDR3 reads CSARALVLLTGSNLPSGANVLTF. The CDR3 coding sequence is TGCAGTGCTAGGGCCTTAGTCCTTCTCACAGGGTCTAATCTCCCATCTGGGGCCAACGTCCTGACTTTC.

This clonotype was detected ten times or more. The chain couples TRBV3-1 to TRBJ2-1; no firm D call. Germline V gives CDR1 LGHDT, CDR2 YNNKEL (reference sequence). V was clipped by 1 base and J by 6 bases, with 7 bases between them. The CDR3 is 13 residues long. The CDR3 DNA is TGTGCCAGCAGCCAAGTTAGAACCAATGAGCAGTTCTTC. This sequence encodes CASSQVRTNEQFF.

CDR3 sequence reads: CSASEYSGFQETQYF. The CDR3 coding sequence is TGCAGTGCTAGCGAATATAGCGGTTTCCAAGAGACCCAGTACTTC. The chain is built from TRBV20-1 and TRBJ2-5; tentatively, D is TRBD2 (6 bases). V was cut by 3 bases and J by 1 base, with 15 bases left in between. The germline gives CDR1 DFQATT, CDR2 SNEGSKA (reference sequence). This CDR3 contains 15 residues.

This rearrangement joins TRBV3-1 to TRBJ1-5; unclear D gene. CDR3 length: 14 residues. Trimming left V 0 bases short and J 7 bases short, with 10 bases between. CDR1 and CDR2 from the germline V gene are LGHDT and YNNKEL (reference sequence). The CDR3 spells CASSQEGRAQPQHF. In DNA form, the CDR3 reads TGTGCCAGCAGCCAAGAGGGGAGGGCCCAGCCCCAGCATTTT.

By share, this clonotype ranks as medium-sized. The V call is TRBV28, the J call TRBJ1-1; D gene uncertain. Germline V gene lookup returns CDR1 MDHEN and CDR2 SYDVKM. The CDR3 has 12 residues. V gave up 3 bases and J gave up 3 bases, with 5 bases separating them. CDR3 loop: CASSLAHTEAFF. The CDR3 bases are TGTGCCAGCAGTTTGGCTCACACTGAAGCTTTCTTT.

V gene TRBV10-3 combines with J gene TRBJ2-2, with D unclear. Germline V gene sequence: CDR1 ENHRY, CDR2 SYGVKD. Trimming took 5 bases from V and 4 from J, leaving 2 bases between them. The CDR3 totals 11 residues. Here the CDR3 reads CAISLTGELFF. Written as DNA, the CDR3 is TGTGCCATCAGTCTCACCGGGGAGCTGTTTTTT.

Only a few counts were recorded for this clonotype. The rearrangement links TRBV7-2 to TRBJ2-5; D is undetermined. The CDR3 is made up of 13 amino acids. Per germline, CDR1 SGHTA and CDR2 FQGNSA. Between the trimmed V and J ends, which lost 5 bases and 2 bases, there was a span of 9 bases. The CDR3 nucleotides read TGTGCCAGCAGCCTCGGTCCTCAAGAGACCCAGTACTTC. Translating gives CASSLGPQETQYF. The whole variable domain, filled in from reference TRBV7-2 and TRBJ2-5, reads GAGVSQSPSNKVTEKGKDVELRCDPISGHTALYWYRQSLGQGLEFLIYFQGNSAPDKSGLPSDRFSAERTGGSVSTLTIQRTQQEDSAVYLCASSLGPQETQYFGPGTRLLVL.

Within the sample, this clonotype is medium-sized. The rearrangement joins TRBV28 to TRBJ1-3; D might be TRBD1 (6 bases). The CDR3 is made up of 16 amino acids. CDR1 is MDHEN and CDR2 is SYDVKM in the germline V gene. Trimming pared 3 bases from V and 2 bases from J, leaving 14 bases between. CDR3 DNA: TGTGCCAGCAGTTTCGAAATCGGGGGGCCTGGAAACACCATATATTTT. Residues: CASSFEIGGPGNTIYF.

This clonotype was found a few times. The rearrangement joins TRBV18 to TRBJ1-5; TRBD1 is a possible D gene (5 bases). The CDR3 covers 11 residues. CDR1 KGHSH and CDR2 LQKENI come from the germline V gene. The V end was cut by 2 bases, the J end by 15 bases, with 11 bases between. The CDR3 reads CASSPAQGGHF. The CDR3 bases are TGTGCCAGCTCACCAGCCCAGGGAGGGCATTTT.

V and J are TRBV29-1 and TRBJ1-1; D is unclear. The germline gives CDR1 SQVTM, CDR2 ANQGSEA. There are 12 residues in the CDR3. Trimming stripped 4 bases from V and 1 base from J, with 7 bases between. The CDR3 DNA sequence: TGCAGCGTTGTTGTGGCGAACACTGAAGCTTTCTTT. Translation gives CSVVVANTEAFF.

By proportion, this clonotype is medium-sized. The chain links TRBV3-1 to TRBJ1-1; tentative D call: TRBD1 (5 bases). The CDR3 is 15 residues long. V dropped 3 bases and J dropped 4 bases, with 15 bases sitting between them. Germline assignment: CDR1 LGHDT and CDR2 YNNKEL (reference sequence). The CDR3, as DNA: TGTGCCAGCAGCCACCTTCTCCGGGACGGCACTGAAGCTTTCTTT. It codes for CASSHLLRDGTEAFF.

This clonotype was found many times. This sequence joins TRBV12-3 or TRBV12-4 and TRBJ2-7, with no clear D. Trimming stripped 2 bases from V and 2 bases from J, with 19 bases between. The CDR3 is made up of 17 amino acids. The chain's CDR3 is CASSLTGTSEPPYEQYF. Here the CDR3 DNA reads TGTGCCAGCAGTTTAACGGGCACATCGGAACCACCCTACGAGCAGTACTTC.

This clonotype appeared a few times. This chain joins TRBV19 and TRBJ1-1; no firm D call. The CDR3 is made up of 11 amino acids. The V and J ends lost 5 bases and 0 bases respectively, with 1 base between them. Germline assignment: CDR1 LNHDA and CDR2 SQIVND (reference sequence). This CDR3 reads CASSVNTEAFF. CDR3 DNA sequence: TGTGCCAGTAGTGTGAACACTGAAGCTTTCTTT.

This clonotype has a count of ten or more. The V call is TRBV28, the J call TRBJ1-1; D is ambiguous. The germline V and J ends were trimmed by 2 bases and 1 base, with 14 bases remaining between them. Germline V gene sequence: CDR1 MDHEN, CDR2 SYDVKM. The length of the CDR3 is 16 residues. DNA for the CDR3: TGTGCCAGCAGTTTAGCTGGGTCGCGGGGGAACACTGAAGCTTTCTTT. Amino acid sequence: CASSLAGSRGNTEAFF.

The chain uses TRBV6-5 and TRBJ2-1; 7 bases fit TRBD1. This CDR3 has 14 amino acids. V gave up 6 bases and J gave up 3 bases; unmatched junction bases: 5. Per germline, CDR1 MNHEY and CDR2 SVGAGI. The CDR3 protein is CASSPRDSYNEQFF. The CDR3 nucleotides are TGTGCCAGCAGCCCCCGGGACAGCTACAATGAGCAGTTCTTC.

This clonotype came up many times. In DNA form, the CDR3 reads TGTGCCAGCAGCCCTACAGGGGCCGCTGAAGCTTTCTTT. It translates to CASSPTGAAEAFF. The chain uses TRBV27 and TRBJ1-1, with 7 bases aligning to TRBD1. Germline V gene data show CDR1 as MNHEY and CDR2 as SMNVEV (reference sequence). J gave up 6 bases and V 6 bases, and 7 bases lay outside the gene matches. The CDR3 runs 13 residues.

This clonotype was seen a handful of times. CDR3 residues: CASSPLVSEAFF. CDR3 DNA sequence: TGTGCCAGCTCACCACTCGTAAGTGAAGCTTTCTTT. This rearrangement joins TRBV18 to TRBJ1-1; no definite D call. Trimming stripped 1 base from V and 7 bases from J, with 7 bases between. CDR1 KGHSH and CDR2 LQKENI come from the germline V gene. This CDR3 spans 12 amino acids.

The table lists this clonotype with many counts. The rearrangement joins TRBV2 to TRBJ2-7; D is unclear. The CDR3 is 12 amino acids. V was cut by 4 bases and J by 4 bases, with 8 bases left in between. CDR1 is SNHLY and CDR2 is FYNNEI in the germline V gene. This CDR3 is CASSVSQYEQYF. The CDR3 region has the DNA TGTGCCAGCAGTGTTTCGCAGTACGAGCAGTACTTC.

This clonotype is judged medium-sized (0.01 to 0.1%). This chain links TRBV5-5 with TRBJ2-7; D unresolved. The CDR3 extends over 15 amino acids. Trimming stripped 1 base from V and 6 bases from J, with 17 bases between. The V gene's germline CDR1 is SGHKS and CDR2 YYEKEE (reference sequence). CDR3 bases: TGTGCCAGCAGCTTGCACCAAAACGACCCCTTCGAGCAGTACTTC. Its protein product is CASSLHQNDPFEQYF. Full variable domain (outside the CDR3, taken from reference TRBV5-5 and TRBJ2-7): DAGVTQSPTHLIKTRGQQVTLRCSPISGHKSVSWYQQVLGQGPQFIFQYYEKEERGRGNFPDRFSARQFPNYSSELNVNALLLGDSALYLCASSLHQNDPFEQYFGPGTRLTVT.

J is TRBJ2-6 and V is TRBV6-6; perhaps TRBD1 as D (6 bases). The CDR3 is 17 residues long. Germline CDR1 reads MNHNY; CDR2 reads SVGAGI (reference sequence). V gave up 4 bases and J gave up 1 base, with 14 bases separating them. CDR3 residues: CASSSFSQGSGANVLTF. CDR3 DNA: TGTGCCAGCAGTTCCTTCTCACAGGGATCTGGGGCCAACGTCCTGACTTTC.

The rearrangement joins TRBV19 to TRBJ1-1; 7 bases map to TRBD1. CDR3 size: 15 residues. J lost 4 bases, V lost 4 bases, and 9 bases had no gene match. Germline V gene sequence: CDR1 LNHDA, CDR2 SQIVND (reference sequence). The DNA for the CDR3 is TGTGCCAGTAGTACCAGACAGGGTCTTGCCACTGAAGCTTTCTTT. This translates into CASSTRQGLATEAFF.